This record concerns one TCR beta chain sequence. Time point indicated: newly diagnosed GD, antithyroid drugs for less than 3 months. From PBMCs, RNA was extracted and then used to make the TCR library. Libraries of TCR beta came from iRepertoire HTBI primers plus Arm-PCR of CDR3 regions. TCRdb re-called the multiplex PCR reads through MiXCR, storing one row per CDR3 protein. The sample holds roughly 350,000 distinct CDR3 sequences, roughly 15% seen once. This sample stems from a study of regulatory T cells in long-lasting Graves disease. V dropped 4 bases and J dropped 0 bases, with 13 bases sitting between them. The CDR3 spans 16 residues. Germline CDR1 is MGHRA and CDR2 is YSYEKL. These data were likewise used in another study, on T cells in Graves' hyperthyroidism and ophthalmopathy.

The V call is TRBV4-1, the J call TRBJ2-1; D is unresolved. This receptor was identified in a woman aged 18-29 years with Graves disease. The sequences come from peripheral blood mononuclear cells (PBMCs), collected at new diagnosis, from a patient treated with antithyroid drugs. CDR3 protein: CASSPPGVSSYNEQFF. In DNA form, the CDR3 reads TGCGCCAGCAGCCCGCCTGGGGTGAGCTCCTACAATGAGCAGTTCTTC.